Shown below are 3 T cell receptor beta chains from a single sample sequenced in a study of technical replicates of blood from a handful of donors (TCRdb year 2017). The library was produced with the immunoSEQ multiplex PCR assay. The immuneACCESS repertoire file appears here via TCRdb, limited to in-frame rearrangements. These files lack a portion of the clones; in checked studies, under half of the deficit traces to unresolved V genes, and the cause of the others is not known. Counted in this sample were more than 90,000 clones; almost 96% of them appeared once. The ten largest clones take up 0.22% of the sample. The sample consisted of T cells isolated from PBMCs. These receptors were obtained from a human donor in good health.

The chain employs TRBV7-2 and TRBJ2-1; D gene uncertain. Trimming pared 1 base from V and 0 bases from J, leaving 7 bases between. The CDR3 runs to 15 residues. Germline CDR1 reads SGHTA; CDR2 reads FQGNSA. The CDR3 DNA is TGTGCCAGCAGCTTAGAGCTAGGCTCCTACAATGAGCAGTTCTTC. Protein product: CASSLELGSYNEQFF.

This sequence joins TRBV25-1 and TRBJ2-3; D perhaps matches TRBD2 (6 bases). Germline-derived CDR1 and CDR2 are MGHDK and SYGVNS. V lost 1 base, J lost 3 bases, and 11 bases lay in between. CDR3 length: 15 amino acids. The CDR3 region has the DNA TGTGCCAGCAGTGAATGGCGGGGTGAGACAGATACGCAGTATTTT. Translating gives CASSEWRGETDTQYF.

The chain's CDR3 is CASSLWREKYRTQNYEQYF. CDR3 DNA: TGTGCCAGCAGCCTTTGGCGGGAGAAATACCGGACCCAAAACTACGAGCAGTACTTC. The chain joins TRBV5-6 to TRBJ2-5; 7 nucleotides line up with TRBD2. The closer fit of TRBJ2-7 to the DNA end suggests the J call may be wrong. The CDR3 consists of 19 residues. CDR1 and CDR2 from the germline V gene are SGHDT and YYEEEE.